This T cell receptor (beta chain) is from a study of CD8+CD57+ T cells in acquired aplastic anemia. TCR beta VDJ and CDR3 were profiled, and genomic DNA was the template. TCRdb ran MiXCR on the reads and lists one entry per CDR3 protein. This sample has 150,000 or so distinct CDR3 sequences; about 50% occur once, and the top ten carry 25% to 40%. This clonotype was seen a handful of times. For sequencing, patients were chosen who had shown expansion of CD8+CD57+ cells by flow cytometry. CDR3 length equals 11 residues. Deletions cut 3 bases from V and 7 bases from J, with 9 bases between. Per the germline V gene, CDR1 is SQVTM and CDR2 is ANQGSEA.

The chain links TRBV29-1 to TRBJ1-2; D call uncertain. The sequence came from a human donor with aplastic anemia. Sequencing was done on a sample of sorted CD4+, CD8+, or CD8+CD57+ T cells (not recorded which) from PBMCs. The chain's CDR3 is CSVEERVGYTF. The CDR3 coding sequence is TGCAGCGTTGAGGAGAGGGTTGGCTACACCTTC.